The clone carrying this T cell receptor (beta chain) has at least ten counts. From germline, CDR1 is SGHDT and CDR2 YYEEEE. V gave up 2 bases and J gave up 2 bases, with 15 bases separating them. This CDR3 has 16 amino acids. The data were taken from a study of molecular identifiers for immune sequencing clone quantification. The authors gated naive CD8 T cells as CD8+CD4-CCR7+CD45RA+ for sorting. Previously described methods and listed TCR primers were employed for the bulk TCR libraries. TCRdb called the PCR reads again in MiXCR, with one record for every CDR3 protein. The table has 600,000 to 650,000 distinct CDR3 sequences, less than 20% seen once.

What was sequenced was naive CD8+ T cells from blood, with Jurkat cell RNA spiked in. The subset denotes: FACS-sorted CD8+CD4-CCR7+CD45RA+ naive T cells. The clonotype was recovered from a human donor in good health. Some libraries in this study had Jurkat cell RNA spiked in. The gene calls are TRBV5-6 and TRBJ2-3, with D tentatively TRBD1 (5 bases). The CDR3 loop reads CASSFSLAGATDTQYF. CDR3 sequence (DNA): TGTGCCAGCAGCTTTTCACTGGCTGGGGCCACAGATACGCAGTATTTT. Variable domain in full (rest from reference TRBV5-6 and TRBJ2-3): DAGVTQSPTHLIKTRGQQVTLRCSPKSGHDTVSWYQQALGQGPQFIFQYYEEEERQRGNFPDRFSGHQFPNYSSELNVNALLLGDSALYLCASSFSLAGATDTQYFGPGTRLTVL.